This T cell receptor beta chain stems from a study of beta chain features in type 1 diabetes. The whole isolated RNA underwent reverse transcription, so sequencing captured expressed TCRB transcripts. The method was immunoSEQ multiplex PCR; TCRdb's version includes in-frame clones alone and lacks a portion of them. The sample lists fewer than 400,000 clones, 8% occurring once. Germline CDR1 WSHSY, CDR2 SAAADI. V gave up 4 bases and J gave up 4 bases; unmatched junction bases: 12. The CDR3 loop spans 17 amino acids. The clonotype was recovered from a woman aged 18-29 years in good health. This sequence joins TRBV10-2 and TRBJ2-2; 7 nucleotides line up with TRBD2. The sequenced material came from central memory CD4+ T cells from blood. CDR3 residues: CASSGISSSGFTGELFF. Written as DNA, the CDR3 is TGCGCCAGCAGTGGCATCTCGTCTAGCGGATTCACCGGGGAGCTGTTTTTT.